A single TCR beta chain is shown here with its context. No antigen is known for it. This sample is part of a study of shared clonotypes between healthy human individuals. The study's findings and limits: Few donors restricted represented genetic and exposure-history diversity. Sampling covered blood only; tissue repertoires likely differ.

The material for each subset, its genomic DNA, was split evenly across several immunoSEQ plates. Only in-frame clones appear in the TCRdb table, and some are missing; sequencing was by immunoSEQ multiplex PCR. Of about 1 million clones listed, about three quarters are singletons. CDR3 length: 16 residues. Germline V gene lookup returns CDR1 LNHDA and CDR2 SQIVND (reference sequence). Trimming pared 5 bases from V and 3 bases from J, leaving 18 bases between. Sequenced input: memory CD4+ T cells sorted from blood. Subset denoted: CD45RA-negative fraction. The receptor's source is a man in his late teens or twenties in good health. The V gene is TRBV19, the J gene TRBJ2-3; D remains unclear. CDR3 sequence: CASSPDLIAGTDTQYF. The DNA of the CDR3 is TGTGCCAGTAGTCCAGACCTGATTGCCGGGACAGATACGCAGTATTTT.